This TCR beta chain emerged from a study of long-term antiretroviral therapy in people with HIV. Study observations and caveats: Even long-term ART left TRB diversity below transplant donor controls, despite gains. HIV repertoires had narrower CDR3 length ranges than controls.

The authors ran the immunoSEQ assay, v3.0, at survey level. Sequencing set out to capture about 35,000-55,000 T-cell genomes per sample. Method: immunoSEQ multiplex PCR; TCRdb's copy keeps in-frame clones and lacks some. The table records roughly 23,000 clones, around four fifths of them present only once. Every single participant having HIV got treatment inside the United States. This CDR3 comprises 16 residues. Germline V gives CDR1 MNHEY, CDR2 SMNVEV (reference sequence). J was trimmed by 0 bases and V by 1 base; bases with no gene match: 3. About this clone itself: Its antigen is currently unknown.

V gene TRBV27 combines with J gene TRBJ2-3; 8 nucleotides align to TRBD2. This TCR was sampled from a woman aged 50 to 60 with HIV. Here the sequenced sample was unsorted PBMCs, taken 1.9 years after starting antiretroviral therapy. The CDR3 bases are TGTGCCAGCAGTTTATTAGCGGGGATTAGCACAGATACGCAGTATTTT. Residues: CASSLLAGISTDTQYF.